Listed here are 11 T cell receptor beta chains from one sample, sequenced in a study of cytomegalovirus exposure and HLA in healthy donors. The PCR contained 60 Vbeta and 13 Jbeta primers. Clones were sequenced by immunoSEQ multiplex PCR, and TCRdb holds only the in-frame ones, with some missing. This sample has about 130,000 clones, with 65% to 70% found just once. The sequenced material came from PBMCs. The receptor set was obtained from a human donor in good health.

J is TRBJ2-1 and V is TRBV2; D is undetermined. The CDR3 length is 17 residues. The germline V gene has CDR1 SNHLY and CDR2 FYNNEI. The V end was cut by 4 bases, the J end by 1 base, with 17 bases between. CDR3 sequence reads: CASSVEGSGASYNEQFF. The CDR3 DNA follows: TGTGCCAGCAGTGTTGAAGGATCAGGCGCGTCCTACAATGAGCAGTTCTTC.

The chain links TRBV4-1 to TRBJ2-7; a weak D match, TRBD1 (6 bases). CDR3 size: 15 residues. V lost 0 bases, J lost 4 bases, and 13 bases lay in between. Germline CDR1 and CDR2: MGHRA and YSYEKL. CDR3 DNA: TGCGCCAGCAGCCAAGACAGCGGCAGGGGTTACGAGCAGTACTTC. This sequence encodes CASSQDSGRGYEQYF.

This clone turned up a few times. The rearrangement uses TRBV9 and TRBJ1-5; a possible D gene is TRBD1 (6 bases). Germline loops: CDR1 SGDLS, CDR2 YYNGEE. V lost 0 bases and J lost 7, with 14 bases in between. CDR3 length: 15 residues. Written as DNA, the CDR3 is TGTGCCAGCAGCGTAGAGGGGGGGATGGGCCAGCCCCAGCATTTT. Translation gives CASSVEGGMGQPQHF. Supplemented by reference TRBV9 and TRBJ1-5, the full variable domain reads DSGVTQTPKHLITATGQRVTLRCSPRSGDLSVYWYQQSLDQGLQFLIQYYNGEERAKGNILERFSAQQFPDLHSELNLSSLELGDSALYFCASSVEGGMGQPQHFGDGTRLSIL.

In this sample, this clone turned up a few times. The J gene is TRBJ2-1, the V gene TRBV19, with a tentative D call TRBD1 (5 bases). The CDR3 consists of 15 residues. Germline V gene lookup returns CDR1 LNHDA and CDR2 SQIVND (reference sequence). V lost 7 bases, J lost 6 bases, and 19 bases lay in between. In DNA, the CDR3 is TGTGCCAGTACCCAGTATGGGCAGGGTGCCAATGAGCAGTTCTTC. Translating gives CASTQYGQGANEQFF. Complete variable domain (other parts from reference TRBV19 and TRBJ2-1): DGGITQSPKYLFRKEGQNVTLSCEQNLNHDAMYWYRQDPGQGLRLIYYSQIVNDFQKGDIAEGYSVSREKKESFPLTVTSAQKNPTAFYLCASTQYGQGANEQFFGPGTRLTVL.

The rearrangement joins TRBV27 to TRBJ2-5; 8 nucleotides match TRBD2. V gave up 5 bases and J gave up 11 bases; unmatched junction bases: 13. The CDR3 has 14 residues. Germline lookup yields CDR1 MNHEY and CDR2 SMNVEV (reference sequence). CDR3 sequence (DNA): TGTGCCAGCAGTCCATGGAGCGGGAGTGATGAGCAGTACTTC. It codes for CASSPWSGSDEQYF.

The chain is built from TRBV4-3 and TRBJ1-6; unclear D gene. Trimming took 0 bases from V and 7 from J, leaving 4 bases between them. CDR1 LGHNA and CDR2 YSLEER come from the germline V gene. This CDR3 spans 13 amino acids. In nucleotides, the CDR3 is TGCGCCAGCAGCCAAGAGAGAAATTCACCCCTCCACTTT. Encoded protein: CASSQERNSPLHF.

A word on this clone: Other DNA sequences in the sample encode the same CDR3. The rearrangement links TRBV5-1 to TRBJ2-5, with a tentative D call TRBD1 (5 bases). The ends were cut back, 2 bases at V and 4 bases at J, with 9 bases in the middle. The CDR3 is 13 amino acids. Germline CDR1 is SGHRS and CDR2 is YFSETQ. CDR3 DNA: TGCGCCAGCAGCTTTGGGGCCGGAGAGACCCAGTACTTC. Its translation: CASSFGAGETQYF.

This clone was observed a few times. The rearrangement uses TRBV11-1 and TRBJ1-4, with 8 bases lining up with TRBD1. J gave up 2 bases and V 10 bases, and 9 bases lay outside the gene matches. Germline CDR1 is SGHAT and CDR2 is FQDESV (reference sequence). The CDR3 consists of 15 residues. The CDR3 sequence is CATSDRAETNEKLFF. CDR3 nucleotide sequence: TGTGCCACGTCGGACAGGGCGGAGACTAATGAAAAACTGTTTTTT.

The CDR3 DNA sequence: TGTGCCATCAGTGAGTGGGACAGGGTTAACTATGGCTACACCTTC. Translated: CAISEWDRVNYGYTF. This rearrangement joins TRBV10-3 to TRBJ1-2; TRBD1 matches at 9 bases. V dropped 1 base and J dropped 1; count of bases not matched to a gene: 1. The CDR3 is 15 amino acids. Germline V gene lookup returns CDR1 ENHRY and CDR2 SYGVKD.

This clone was seen a handful of times. This sequence joins TRBV2 and TRBJ1-4, with TRBD1 as a possible D gene (6 bases). CDR1 and CDR2 (germline): SNHLY, FYNNEI. This CDR3 region has 15 residues. Trimming stripped 7 bases from V and 3 bases from J, with 15 bases between. CDR3 bases: TGTGCCAGCACCGTGGGGGCCGGGGCTAATGAAAAACTGTTTTTT. Encoded protein: CASTVGAGANEKLFF.

The CDR3 region has the DNA TGTGCCAGCAGTATACAGGGGAGAGGATACGAGCAGTACTTC. This translates into CASSIQGRGYEQYF. The chain is built from TRBV27 and TRBJ2-7; 7 bases are a match to TRBD1. Germline V gene sequence: CDR1 MNHEY, CDR2 SMNVEV (reference sequence). Losses at the gene ends were 5 bases for V and 4 bases for J; bases not matched to a gene: 8. The CDR3 loop spans 14 amino acids.